The next 28 T cell receptor beta chains were all read from a single sample in a study of OX40 agonist ivuxolimab in advanced cancers. The table came from immunoSEQ multiplex PCR; TCRdb's copy has only in-frame clones and leaves some out. The sample shows fewer than 90,000 clones, roughly nine tenths of them seen only once. The sequenced sample was CD4+ or CD8+ T cells sorted from blood, obtained in a trial of the OX40 agonist ivuxolimab. All receptors derive from an adult with an advanced solid tumor such as melanoma, head and neck, liver or kidney cancer.

The rearrangement uses TRBV28 and TRBJ1-1; D not resolved. This CDR3 is built from 12 residues. Germline V gene lookup returns CDR1 MDHEN and CDR2 SYDVKM. Deletions cut 6 bases from V and 5 bases from J, with 10 bases between. CDR3 coding DNA: TGTGCCAGCAGGGCGGTGGGGACTGAAGCTTTCTTT. This codes for CASRAVGTEAFF.

The rearrangement joins TRBV7-2 to TRBJ1-2, with a possible D match to TRBD1 (5 bases). The CDR3 extends over 15 amino acids. Per germline, CDR1 SGHTA and CDR2 FQGNSA. Trimming left V 5 bases short and J 5 bases short, with 18 bases between. The CDR3 reads CASSGGSAGQYGYTF. The CDR3 DNA sequence: TGTGCCAGCAGCGGGGGGAGTGCGGGGCAATATGGCTACACCTTC.

This chain connects TRBV10-3 to TRBJ2-7; no clear D. The V end lost 2 bases, the J end lost 1 base, and 6 bases lay between the germline ends. The CDR3 covers 13 residues. Looked up from germline, CDR1 is ENHRY and CDR2 is SYGVKD. CDR3 protein: CAISEGSSYEQYF. The CDR3 DNA sequence: TGTGCCATCAGTGAGGGCAGTTCCTACGAGCAGTACTTC.

The J gene is TRBJ2-5, the V gene TRBV10-2, with no clear D. The V and J ends lost 6 bases and 1 base respectively, with 12 bases between them. This CDR3 is built from 14 residues. Germline V CDR1 and CDR2: WSHSY, SAAADI. CDR3 in amino acids: CASSSPTRQETQYF. DNA for the CDR3: TGCGCCAGCAGCTCACCGACGCGCCAAGAGACCCAGTACTTC.

The chain employs TRBV7-6 and TRBJ2-2; 10 positions agree with TRBD1. Germline V CDR1 and CDR2: SGHVS, FNYEAQ. This CDR3 spans 15 amino acids. V shed 3 bases, J shed 6 bases, and the junction held 4 bases outside the gene matches. The CDR3 protein is CASSFTTGGPGELFF. CDR3 DNA: TGTGCCAGCAGCTTTACGACAGGGGGCCCCGGGGAGCTGTTTTTT.

The chain links TRBV18 to TRBJ1-1, with a weak D call TRBD1 (5 bases). V was clipped by 2 bases and J by 1 base, with 14 bases between them. Germline CDR1 reads KGHSH; CDR2 reads LQKENI. CDR3 length: 16 residues. CDR3 in DNA: TGTGCCAGCTCACCAAGGGGTGCCACCTCGAACACTGAAGCTTTCTTT. Protein product: CASSPRGATSNTEAFF.

The chain links TRBV5-6 to TRBJ2-7, with 12 bases lining up with TRBD1. CDR1 and CDR2 (germline): SGHDT, YYEEEE. The trim removed 0 bases at V and 5 bases at J, leaving 3 bases unmatched. This CDR3 has 15 amino acids. The CDR3 here is CASSLGDRGLDEQYF. The DNA for the CDR3 is TGTGCCAGCAGCTTGGGGGACAGGGGGCTGGACGAGCAGTACTTC.

The rearrangement uses TRBV5-6 and TRBJ2-7; tentatively, D is TRBD1 (6 bases). This CDR3 has 12 residues. Trimming cost V 3 bases and J 3 bases, with 7 bases left between them. Germline V gene sequence: CDR1 SGHDT, CDR2 YYEEEE. The CDR3 nucleotides read TGTGCCAGCAGCTGGGACATCTACGAGCAGTACTTC. It codes for CASSWDIYEQYF.

The J gene is TRBJ2-5, the V gene TRBV14; 9 bases match TRBD2. Trimming took 0 bases from V and 5 from J; bases not matched to a gene: 13. The CDR3 sequence is 18 residues long. Germline CDR1 is SGHDN and CDR2 is FVKESK. CDR3 protein: CASSQDGGDSGSLETQYF. The CDR3 nucleotides are TGTGCCAGCAGCCAAGACGGGGGGGATAGCGGGAGTCTGGAGACCCAGTACTTC.

This rearrangement joins TRBV27 to TRBJ2-7, with 12 bases identical to TRBD2. After removal of 5 bases from V and 4 bases from J, the junction contained 6 bases not matched to a gene. Looked up from germline, CDR1 is MNHEY and CDR2 is SMNVEV (reference sequence). The length of the CDR3 is 15 residues. In DNA form, the CDR3 reads TGTGCCAGCAGTAAAGGACTAGCGGGAATTTACGAGCAGTACTTC. It yields the protein CASSKGLAGIYEQYF.

The V gene is TRBV30, the J gene TRBJ2-1; D may be TRBD1 (6 bases). The CDR3 covers 13 residues. Germline CDR1 is GTSNPN and CDR2 is SVGIG (reference sequence). The V and J ends lost 0 bases and 3 bases respectively, with 6 bases between them. CDR3 nucleotides: TGTGCCTGGAGTGTACAGGGCTACAATGAGCAGTTCTTC. Protein: CAWSVQGYNEQFF.

The sample holds one count of this clone. The J gene is TRBJ2-2, the V gene TRBV7-8, with 8 bases fitting TRBD1. Germline lookup yields CDR1 SGHVS and CDR2 FQNEAQ. V shed 4 bases and J 6 bases; nucleotides not matched to a gene: 10. This CDR3 comprises 16 residues. CDR3 DNA sequence: TGTGCCAGCAGCTGGGACAGGCAGACCGTGGCCGGGGAGCTGTTTTTT. This translates into CASSWDRQTVAGELFF.

The rearrangement links TRBV7-9 to TRBJ2-1; no clear D. Germline values: CDR1 SEHNR, CDR2 FQNEAQ (reference sequence). The CDR3 covers 12 residues. The V and J ends lost 1 base and 15 bases respectively, with 13 bases between them. CDR3 bases: TGTGCCAGCAGCTTAGAGGCTGATCTACCGTTCTTC. This encodes CASSLEADLPFF. Full variable domain (remainder filled in from reference TRBV7-9 and TRBJ2-1): DTGVSQNPRHKITKRGQNVTFRCDPISEHNRLYWYRQTLGQGPEFLTYFQNEAQLEKSRLLSDRFSAERPKGSFSTLEIQRTEQGDSAMYLCASSLEADLPFFGPGTRLTVL.

V usage is TRBV28 and J usage is TRBJ2-5; D gene ambiguous. The DNA matches TRBJ2-7 better at its end, which makes the J call doubtful. Germline V gives CDR1 MDHEN, CDR2 SYDVKM. The CDR3 extends over 13 amino acids. The CDR3: CASRPWGSSEQYF. The CDR3 nucleotides are TGTGCCAGCAGACCATGGGGTAGTAGCGAGCAGTACTTC.

The chain carries TRBV18 and TRBJ2-6; D gene ambiguous. Trimming removed 3 bases from V and 4 bases from J, with 7 bases in between. The CDR3 is 14 residues long. Germline V CDR1 and CDR2: KGHSH, LQKENI. The CDR3 DNA follows: TGTGCCAGCTCACCCACCTTCGGGGCCAACGTCCTGACTTTC. Amino acid sequence: CASSPTFGANVLTF.

CDR3 nucleotides: TGTGCCAGTAGTATCCCAGGACAGGGGGGAGGGAATGAGCAGTTCTTC. It translates to CASSIPGQGGGNEQFF. The chain uses TRBV19 and TRBJ2-1; 10 nucleotides align to TRBD1. Per germline, CDR1 LNHDA and CDR2 SQIVND (reference sequence). Trimming removed 3 bases from V and 7 bases from J; junction bases left unmatched: 9. The CDR3 extends over 16 amino acids.

The V call is TRBV30, the J call TRBJ2-1, with 15 bases identical to TRBD2. The V segment lost 7 bases and the J segment 9 bases; nucleotides outside the gene matches: 7. Germline V lookup: CDR1 GTSNPN, CDR2 SVGIG (reference sequence). The CDR3 has 14 amino acids. The CDR3 nucleotides read TGTGCCTCACAACGGACTAGCGGGAGGGGTGAGCAGTTCTTC. It encodes CASQRTSGRGEQFF.

This clone occurred once. The chain is built from TRBV2 and TRBJ2-5; D ambiguous. The CDR3 runs to 15 residues. Between the trimmed V and J ends, which lost 6 bases and 5 bases, there was a span of 19 bases. In germline, CDR1 is SNHLY, CDR2 FYNNEI. CDR3: CASSEQALPQETQYF. The CDR3 bases are TGTGCCAGCAGCGAGCAGGCCCTGCCCCAGGAGACCCAGTACTTC.

The chain recombines TRBV23-1 with TRBJ2-7, with 7 nucleotides matching TRBD1. TRBV23-1 is placed among ORFs of uncertain function. J lost 5 bases, V lost 4 bases, and 14 bases had no gene match. This CDR3 is built from 16 residues. This CDR3 reads CASSLDGAGGFHEQYF. The DNA for the CDR3 is TGCGCCAGCAGTCTCGATGGGGCAGGGGGTTTCCACGAGCAGTACTTC.

The chain joins TRBV4-2 to TRBJ2-7, with TRBD2 matching 7 bases. Germline V gives CDR1 LGHNA, CDR2 YNFKEQ. Losses at the gene ends were 4 bases for V and 3 bases for J; bases not matched to a gene: 9. This CDR3 contains 15 residues. The CDR3 spells CASSLVGGSVYEQYF. The CDR3 coding sequence is TGTGCCAGCAGCCTGGTGGGAGGGTCTGTCTACGAGCAGTACTTC.

V is TRBV5-1 and J is TRBJ2-7; D call uncertain. The germline V and J ends were trimmed by 0 bases and 7 bases, with 20 bases remaining between them. Germline lookup yields CDR1 SGHRS and CDR2 YFSETQ. This CDR3 is 16 amino acids long. This chain's CDR3 is CASSLDADGAPREQYF. The CDR3 DNA sequence: TGCGCCAGCAGCTTGGATGCAGACGGAGCCCCCAGGGAGCAGTACTTC.

The chain has TRBV18 and TRBJ1-1; no firm D call. Per germline, CDR1 KGHSH and CDR2 LQKENI. The CDR3 has 13 amino acids. V dropped 2 bases and J dropped 8 bases, with 12 bases sitting between them. The CDR3 DNA is TGTGCCAGCTCACCAAATCGGCAGGTCGAAGCTTTCTTT. Its translation: CASSPNRQVEAFF.

This sequence joins TRBV7-9 and TRBJ2-7; 12 bases agree with TRBD2. The CDR3 runs to 17 residues. Germline V gene lookup returns CDR1 SEHNR and CDR2 FQNEAQ (reference sequence). The V gene end was trimmed by 5 bases and the J gene end by 2 bases; junction bases not matched to a gene: 10. Here the CDR3 reads CASSPRGLAGPTYEQYF. The CDR3 DNA reads TGTGCCAGCAGCCCAAGAGGACTAGCGGGGCCGACCTACGAGCAGTACTTC. Together with reference TRBV7-9 and TRBJ2-7, the CDR3 gives the full variable domain: DTGVSQNPRHKITKRGQNVTFRCDPISEHNRLYWYRQTLGQGPEFLTYFQNEAQLEKSRLLSDRFSAERPKGSFSTLEIQRTEQGDSAMYLCASSPRGLAGPTYEQYFGPGTRLTVT.

V is TRBV28 and J is TRBJ1-1, with D unclear. Trimming took 4 bases from V and 8 from J, leaving 17 bases between them. This CDR3 is built from 14 residues. Germline CDR1 MDHEN, CDR2 SYDVKM. The CDR3 loop reads CASSSFRTEVEAFF. CDR3 coding DNA: TGTGCCAGCAGTTCATTCCGGACTGAGGTCGAAGCTTTCTTT.

The V call is TRBV7-2, the J call TRBJ2-5, with D hard to call. The CDR3 consists of 14 residues. V was cut by 5 bases and J by 5 bases, with 15 bases left in between. CDR1 SGHTA and CDR2 FQGNSA come from the germline V gene. The CDR3 DNA is TGTGCCAGCAGCCCCCCTAACTCTCCCGAGACCCAGTACTTC. Translation: CASSPPNSPETQYF.

The V call is TRBV6-6, the J call TRBJ1-3; weak D call: TRBD1 (5 bases). Germline loops: CDR1 MNHNY, CDR2 SVGAGI (reference sequence). This CDR3 contains 13 residues. Trimming shortened V by 8 bases and J by 3 bases, and 11 bases separated the two germline ends. CDR3 protein: CASLGLVGNTIYF. DNA for the CDR3: TGTGCCAGCTTGGGGCTGGTTGGAAACACCATATATTTT.

V usage is TRBV7-9 and J usage is TRBJ2-1, with no clear D. The CDR3 sequence is 11 residues long. Between the trimmed V and J ends, which lost 3 bases and 15 bases, there was a span of 12 bases. Germline V gives CDR1 SEHNR, CDR2 FQNEAQ (reference sequence). The CDR3 region has the DNA TGTGCCAGCAGCTTTCTGACATCGTTGTTCTTC. Its translation is CASSFLTSLFF.

The chain joins TRBV9 to TRBJ2-5; 11 nucleotides align to TRBD2. Germline CDR1 is SGDLS and CDR2 is YYNGEE. CDR3 length: 15 residues. V lost 4 bases, J lost 4 bases, and 6 bases stayed unmatched. The CDR3 region has the DNA TGTGCCAGCAGCTTAGCGGGAGGGGATCGAGAGACCCAGTACTTC. This codes for CASSLAGGDRETQYF. Together with reference TRBV9 and TRBJ2-5, the CDR3 gives the full variable domain: DSGVTQTPKHLITATGQRVTLRCSPRSGDLSVYWYQQSLDQGLQFLIQYYNGEERAKGNILERFSAQQFPDLHSELNLSSLELGDSALYFCASSLAGGDRETQYFGPGTRLLVL.